These 21 T cell receptor beta chains were sequenced from one sample in a study of cytomegalovirus exposure and HLA in healthy donors. With 60 Vbeta and 13 Jbeta primers, the PCR was carried out. This table comes from immunoSEQ multiplex PCR, and its TCRdb copy is limited to in-frame clones, with some not included. Altogether 200,000 to 250,000 clones are present, around 80% being singletons, with the ten largest covering 0.6% to 0.65%. Sequencing used PBMCs. The receptors originated from a man younger than 35 in good health and CMV-seronegative.

The gene calls are TRBV18 and TRBJ1-5; 9 nucleotides line up with TRBD1. Germline CDR1 and CDR2: KGHSH and LQKENI. The trim removed 6 bases at V and 1 base at J, leaving 4 bases unmatched. The length of the CDR3 is 15 residues. The CDR3 DNA sequence: TGTGCCAGCTCGGCCGGGACAGGGAGCAATCAGCCCCAGCATTTT. Translating it yields CASSAGTGSNQPQHF.

This chain connects TRBV2 to TRBJ1-4, with a possible D match to TRBD1 (6 bases). Looked up from germline, CDR1 is SNHLY and CDR2 is FYNNEI. There are 15 residues in the CDR3. Trimming took off 5 bases at V and 6 bases at J, with 16 bases between the two ends. The CDR3 coding sequence is TGTGCCAGCAGTCTACAGGGTTTGGGGTATGAAAAACTGTTTTTT. This translates into CASSLQGLGYEKLFF. The whole variable domain, filled in from reference TRBV2 and TRBJ1-4, reads EPEVTQTPSHQVTQMGQEVILRCVPISNHLYFYWYRQILGQKVEFLVSFYNNEISEKSEIFDDQFSVERPDGSNFTLKIRSTKLEDSAMYFCASSLQGLGYEKLFFGSGTQLSVL.

The chain is built from TRBV6-5 and TRBJ1-5; the D is unclear. The CDR3 runs to 15 residues. Germline V gives CDR1 MNHEY, CDR2 SVGAGI. Trimming left V 0 bases short and J 0 bases short, with 6 bases between. The CDR3 sequence is CASSYSRYSNQPQHF. CDR3 in DNA: TGTGCCAGCAGTTACTCCCGGTATAGCAATCAGCCCCAGCATTTT.

This chain links TRBV18 with TRBJ2-4; TRBD2 agrees at 13 bases. The CDR3 extends over 18 amino acids. After removal of 0 bases from V and 3 bases from J, the junction contained 5 bases not matched to a gene. Germline V gives CDR1 KGHSH, CDR2 LQKENI. In nucleotides, the CDR3 is TGTGCCAGCTCACCACCTGGACTAGCGGGAGTGGGCAAAAACATTCAGTACTTC. The encoded protein is CASSPPGLAGVGKNIQYF.

The genes are TRBV5-1 and TRBJ2-5; 11 nucleotides match TRBD2. In germline, CDR1 is SGHRS, CDR2 YFSETQ. The J segment lost 1 base and the V segment lost 3 bases, leaving 8 bases of the junction unmatched. CDR3 size: 17 residues. In DNA form, the CDR3 reads TGCGCCAGCAGCTACTCCCCGGGACTAGCGGCCCAAGAGACCCAGTACTTC. Translated, it gives CASSYSPGLAAQETQYF.

CDR3: CASSIAVSYEQYF. For the CDR3, the DNA is TGTGCCAGTAGTATAGCGGTCTCCTACGAGCAGTACTTC. The chain has TRBV19 and TRBJ2-7; D gene ambiguous. The CDR3 totals 13 residues. Germline V lookup: CDR1 LNHDA, CDR2 SQIVND (reference sequence). The V gene lost 1 base and the J gene lost 0 bases, with 4 bases spanning the gap.

The V and J genes are TRBV18 and TRBJ1-1; D is perhaps TRBD1 (6 bases). The germline V gene encodes CDR1 KGHSH and CDR2 LQKENI. CDR3 length: 13 residues. The germline V and J ends were trimmed by 7 bases and 0 bases, with 9 bases remaining between them. The CDR3 coding sequence is TGTGCCAGCTTAGGACAGTTGAACACTGAAGCTTTCTTT. Its protein is CASLGQLNTEAFF.

This chain joins TRBV5-3 and TRBJ2-2, with D possibly matching TRBD1 (6 bases). TRBV5-3 is flagged as an ORF with uncertain function. This CDR3 comprises 13 residues. V dropped 2 bases and J dropped 5 bases, with 7 bases sitting between them. CDR3 sequence (DNA): TGTGCCAGAAGCTTAGGGGGAACCGGGGAGCTGTTTTTT. Residues: CARSLGGTGELFF.

This chain joins TRBV2 and TRBJ2-1; 7 bases align to TRBD1. CDR1 and CDR2 from the germline V gene are SNHLY and FYNNEI. Losses at the gene ends were 10 bases for V and 8 bases for J; bases not matched to a gene: 11. The CDR3 has 13 residues. The CDR3 loop reads CANTGVRSDEQFF. CDR3 nucleotides: TGTGCCAACACAGGGGTGCGGAGCGATGAGCAGTTCTTC.

The chain is built from TRBV5-6 and TRBJ1-1; TRBD1 matches at 7 bases. Germline V lookup: CDR1 SGHDT, CDR2 YYEEEE. The CDR3 extends over 15 amino acids. V dropped 0 bases and J dropped 6; count of bases not matched to a gene: 8. The CDR3 DNA is TGTGCCAGCAGCTTGGCAGTTGCGGGACAGCCTGAAGCTTTCTTT. Residues: CASSLAVAGQPEAFF.

The chain combines TRBV5-8 with TRBJ1-2, with TRBD1 matching 9 bases. CDR3 length equals 14 residues. CDR1 and CDR2 from the germline V gene are SGHTS and YDEGEE. V shed 3 bases and J 4 bases; nucleotides not matched to a gene: 4. The CDR3 loop reads CASSWDRAAYGYTF. As DNA, the CDR3 is TGTGCCAGCAGCTGGGACAGGGCGGCCTATGGCTACACCTTC.

This clone was detected a few times. The gene calls are TRBV28 and TRBJ2-4; a possible D gene is TRBD1 (6 bases). The CDR3 contains 13 residues. V lost 5 bases to trimming and J lost 7 bases, with 12 bases between them. Germline V lookup: CDR1 MDHEN, CDR2 SYDVKM. CDR3 protein: CASSPGGGNIQYF. CDR3 nucleotides: TGTGCCAGCAGTCCTGGGGGCGGTAACATTCAGTACTTC.

The chain links TRBV10-1 to TRBJ2-7, with a tentative D call TRBD2 (6 bases). V was pared by 2 bases and J by 8 bases, with 19 bases between. CDR1 is WNHNN, CDR2 SYGVQD, per germline (reference sequence). This CDR3 contains 15 residues. The CDR3 coding sequence is TGCGCCAGCAGTGAGCCCGGGAGTGCGCGGGTAAAGCAGTACTTC. Its translation is CASSEPGSARVKQYF.

A few counts support this clone. V usage is TRBV11-2 and J usage is TRBJ2-3; unclear D gene. Trimming left V 1 base short and J 0 bases short, with 11 bases between. The CDR3 spans 16 residues. The V gene's germline CDR1 is SGHAT and CDR2 FQNNGV. The CDR3 DNA follows: TGTGCCAGCAGCTTAGGAATACGGAGAAGCACAGATACGCAGTATTTT. Translating it yields CASSLGIRRSTDTQYF. Full variable domain (rest looked up from reference TRBV11-2 and TRBJ2-3): EAGVAQSPRYKIIEKRQSVAFWCNPISGHATLYWYQQILGQGPKLLIQFQNNGVVDDSQLPKDRFSAERLKGVDSTLKIQPAKLEDSAVYLCASSLGIRRSTDTQYFGPGTRLTVL.

This chain connects TRBV4-1 to TRBJ2-3; TRBD2 matches at 8 bases. CDR1 and CDR2 (germline): MGHRA, YSYEKL. This CDR3 has 18 amino acids. Trimming cost V 3 bases and J 5 bases; bases outside gene matches: 16. CDR3 amino acids: CASSQPGLAGVFQDTQYF. CDR3 DNA sequence: TGCGCCAGCAGCCAGCCGGGGCTAGCGGGTGTCTTTCAAGATACGCAGTATTTT.

The chain combines TRBV14 with TRBJ2-7, with TRBD2 identical over 10 bases. This CDR3 region has 17 residues. With 8 bases clipped from V and 2 bases from J, the junction kept 15 bases outside the gene matches. Per the germline V gene, CDR1 is SGHDN and CDR2 is FVKESK. The DNA of the CDR3 is TGTGCCAGCGGCCCGCTCGGACTAGCGGATTCCACCTACGAGCAGTACTTC. It yields the protein CASGPLGLADSTYEQYF.

The chain couples TRBV28 to TRBJ1-4; D call uncertain. Germline lookup yields CDR1 MDHEN and CDR2 SYDVKM. V lost 7 bases and J lost 1, with 10 bases in between. This CDR3 has 14 residues. CDR3 loop: CASTAGRTNEKLFF. The CDR3, as DNA: TGTGCCAGCACCGCGGGGAGAACTAATGAAAAACTGTTTTTT.

The chain is built from TRBV6-5 and TRBJ1-1, with D perhaps matching TRBD1 (6 bases). Germline CDR1 reads MNHEY; CDR2 reads SVGAGI. Trimming removed 6 bases from V and 0 bases from J, with 11 bases in between. The CDR3 length is 14 residues. CDR3 protein: CASRDGQLNTEAFF. The CDR3 nucleotides are TGTGCCAGCAGAGACGGACAGTTGAACACTGAAGCTTTCTTT.

The V call is TRBV30, the J call TRBJ2-7; 9 bases are shared with TRBD1. Germline V gene lookup returns CDR1 GTSNPN and CDR2 SVGIG (reference sequence). The V gene end was trimmed by 0 bases and the J gene end by 1 base; junction bases not matched to a gene: 7. The CDR3 has 16 amino acids. CDR3 coding DNA: TGTGCCTGGAGTGTATGGGGGACAGGGAGTTCCTACGAGCAGTACTTC. Translated, it gives CAWSVWGTGSSYEQYF.

The chain employs TRBV4-1 and TRBJ2-5; 7 bases align to TRBD2. From germline, CDR1 is MGHRA and CDR2 YSYEKL. Losses at the gene ends were 1 base for V and 11 bases for J; bases not matched to a gene: 13. CDR3 length: 15 amino acids. The DNA for the CDR3 is TGCGCCAGCAGCCAAGGAGGGTCTGGCGGGAGCCAGCAGTACTTC. The encoded protein is CASSQGGSGGSQQYF.

V and J are TRBV14 and TRBJ2-1, with a weak D call TRBD1 (6 bases). Germline V gives CDR1 SGHDN, CDR2 FVKESK. The V end lost 0 bases, the J end lost 4 bases, and 22 bases lay between the germline ends. The CDR3 covers 19 residues. Here the CDR3 DNA reads TGTGCCAGCAGCCAAGATCTCCGGACACGGGACAAAAATTACAATGAGCAGTTCTTC. It encodes CASSQDLRTRDKNYNEQFF.